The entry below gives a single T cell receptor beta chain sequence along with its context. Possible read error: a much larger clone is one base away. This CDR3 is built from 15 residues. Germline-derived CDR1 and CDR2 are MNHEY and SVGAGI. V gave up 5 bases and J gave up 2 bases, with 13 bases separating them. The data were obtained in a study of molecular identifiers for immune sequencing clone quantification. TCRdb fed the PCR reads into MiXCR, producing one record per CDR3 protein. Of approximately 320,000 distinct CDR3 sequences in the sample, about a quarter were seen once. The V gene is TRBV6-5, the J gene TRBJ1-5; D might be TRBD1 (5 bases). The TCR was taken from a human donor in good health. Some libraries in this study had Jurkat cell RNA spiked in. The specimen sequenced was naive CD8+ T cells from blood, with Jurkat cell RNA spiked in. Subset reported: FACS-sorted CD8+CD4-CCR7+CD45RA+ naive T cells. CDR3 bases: TGTGCCAGCAGTCCCTGGACATGGGGCAATCAGCCCCAGCATTTT. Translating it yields CASSPWTWGNQPQHF.